This note documents a single T cell receptor (beta chain) sequence. Its antigen is still unknown. This specimen belongs to a study of OX40 agonist ivuxolimab in advanced cancers. Study-wide context: Ivuxolimab, an antibody that agonizes OX40 (CD134), was administered to the patients. Study-level results: The average count of expanded clones was higher among CD8+ T cells than among CD4+. At 0.1 to 3.0 mg/kg and by week 6, CD4+ and CD8+ T cells in the blood had expanded clonally.

Sampling times: baseline, cycle 4 day 1, cycle 7 day 1. Here immunoSEQ multiplex PCR was the method, and the copy in TCRdb shows in-frame clones only, minus some. The sample yields tens of thousands of clones, just under 85% seen once. Source: CD4+ or CD8+ T cells sorted from blood, taken in a trial of the OX40 agonist ivuxolimab. This sequence was found in an adult with an advanced solid tumor such as melanoma, head and neck, liver or kidney cancer.

The CDR3 reads CASSELGQQAYGYTF. The CDR3 bases are TGTGCCAGCAGTGAATTAGGACAACAAGCCTATGGCTACACCTTC. J is TRBJ1-2 and V is TRBV6-1; tentatively, D is TRBD1 (5 bases). This CDR3 comprises 15 residues. Per the germline V gene, CDR1 is MNHNS and CDR2 is SASEGT. Deletions cut 2 bases from V and 4 bases from J, with 14 bases between.